Listed here is a single T cell receptor beta chain. Its antigen is unidentified. One end of the junction fails to match germline, which may point to a read error. TCRdb analysed the 5' RACE reads with MiXCR anew, one entry per CDR3 protein. The table records 300,000 or so distinct CDR3 sequences, around 15% of them present only once. These data belong to a study of T-cell memory formation after mild COVID-19. In germline, CDR1 is LGHNA, CDR2 YSLEER. The CDR3 is 16 amino acids. The study's findings and limits: A second wave expanding day 15 to 37 was CD4+-biased; contracting clones were balanced.

The chain uses TRBV4-3 and TRBJ1-1; D gene uncertain. The clonotype originates from a man aged 18 to 29 who had mild COVID-19 (a few samples of this study predate the infection). Cell type and time point are not known. Sequencing used PBMCs or a T cell subset sorted from them (not recorded which). The CDR3 sequence is CASIQDHAADNTEAFF. CDR3 nucleotide sequence: TGCGCCAGCATCCAAGATCACGCGGCAGATAACACTGAAGCTTTCTTT.